The rows below give T cell receptor beta chains drawn from one sample of a study of cytomegalovirus exposure and HLA in healthy donors. Clones were read by immunoSEQ multiplex PCR, and TCRdb kept only the in-frame ones, dropping some. This table has some 160,000 clones, over 65% appearing once. Sequences were obtained from PBMCs. The receptors originated from a woman aged 40 to 49 in good health and CMV-seronegative. The CDR3 runs from the conserved cysteine through the conserved F or W. D genes are given only for firm matches. Clone size, where shown, is once, few, many, or a class for clones that have expanded.

J | D | V | size | length | CDR3 | DNA
TRBJ1-1 | . | TRBV10-2 | few | 12 | CASCGRNTEAFF | TGCGCCAGCTGTGGCAGGAACACTGAAGCTTTCTTT
TRBJ2-7 | TRBD2 | TRBV13 | . | 14 | CASRLAGGSYEQYF | TGTGCCAGTAGACTAGCGGGGGGCTCCTACGAGCAGTACTTC
TRBJ2-1 | TRBD1 | TRBV23-1 | . | 15 | CASSHDRAAYNEQFF | TGCGCCAGCAGTCACGACAGGGCAGCCTACAATGAGCAGTTCTTC
TRBJ2-1 | TRBD2 | TRBV9 | . | 16 | CASSYTHSGGGNEQFF | TGTGCCAGCAGCTATACCCATAGCGGGGGTGGAAATGAGCAGTTCTTC
TRBJ1-2 | . | TRBV21-1 | . | 16 | CASITLGWRGNYGYTF | TGTGCCAGCATCACATTGGGGTGGCGGGGGAACTATGGCTACACCTTC
TRBJ1-2 | . | TRBV2 | . | 12 | CASSLGGYGYTF | TGTGCCAGCAGCCTCGGGGGCTATGGCTACACCTTC
TRBJ1-2 | TRBD1 | TRBV6-1 | once | 12 | CASKGTAYGYTF | TGTGCCAGCAAGGGGACAGCCTATGGCTACACCTTC
TRBJ1-6 | TRBD1 | TRBV5-6 | . | 15 | CASSLNRQGNSPLHF | TGTGCCAGCAGCTTGAACAGACAGGGGAACTCACCCCTCCACTTT
TRBJ1-5 | . | TRBV5-8 | . | 18 | CASSRGRASPYSNQPQHF | TGTGCCAGCAGCCGGGGGAGAGCAAGTCCTTATAGCAATCAGCCCCAGCATTTT
TRBJ1-5 | . | TRBV11-3 | . | 13 | CASPRVYNQPQHF | TGTGCCAGCCCCAGGGTTTACAATCAGCCCCAGCATTTT
TRBJ1-6 | TRBD1 | TRBV7-9 | . | 15 | CASSPGGGPNSPLHF | TGTGCCAGCAGCCCAGGGGGCGGTCCTAATTCACCCCTCCACTTT
TRBJ2-7 | TRBD1 | TRBV28 | . | 14 | CASSTRDSSYEQYF | TGTGCCAGCAGTACACGGGACAGCTCCTACGAGCAGTACTTC
TRBJ1-4 | TRBD1 | TRBV7-8 | . | 14 | CASSATGLSEKLFF | TGTGCCAGCAGCGCGACAGGGTTGAGTGAAAAACTGTTTTTT
TRBJ1-6 | TRBD1 | TRBV6-5 | . | 14 | CASSVGQNNSPLHF | TGTGCCAGCAGTGTGGGACAGAATAATTCACCCCTCCACTTT
TRBJ1-2 | . | TRBV14 | once | 15 | CASSQVGAGEYGYTF | TGTGCCAGCAGCCAAGTTGGAGCAGGGGAATACGGCTACACCTTC
TRBJ2-4 | . | TRBV5-4 | . | 12 | CASSLYGNRGYF | TGTGCCAGCAGCTTGTATGGAAACCGAGGGTACTTC
TRBJ2-2 | TRBD1 | TRBV7-8 | . | 15 | CASSFLDRGTGELFF | TGTGCCAGCAGCTTCTTGGACAGGGGAACCGGGGAGCTGTTTTTT
TRBJ1-2 | TRBD1 | TRBV5-1 | . | 16 | CASSRPGQAPFYFYTF | TGCGCCAGCAGCAGACCGGGACAGGCGCCGTTCTATTTCTACACCTTC
TRBJ2-3 | TRBD2 | TRBV19 | few | 15 | CASSIGGGRTDTQYF | TGTGCCAGTAGTATCGGCGGGGGACGCACAGATACGCAGTATTTT
TRBJ1-4 | TRBD1 | TRBV19 | few | 13 | CASRDRGNEKLFF | TGTGCCAGTAGAGACAGGGGGAATGAAAAACTGTTTTTT
TRBJ1-2 | . | TRBV5-4 | . | 15 | CASSLGALANYGYTF | TGTGCCAGCAGTCTTGGGGCTTTAGCTAACTATGGCTACACCTTC
TRBJ1-2 | . | TRBV7-9 | . | 13 | CSSSFGWNYGYTF | TGTTCCAGCAGCTTCGGTTGGAACTATGGCTACACCTTC